This TCR beta chain emerged from a study of blood T cell repertoires in COVID-19. Study information: Spain, Italy and the United States supplied samples that represented acute and convalescent COVID-19. PBMCs, B-cell-depleted T cells, or T cells provided the cDNA or gDNA that made up the material.

Per the study methods: Reference gene primer amplification yielded estimated nucleated cell counts. Some clones are missing from TCRdb's copy, which holds only in-frame ones; the method was immunoSEQ multiplex PCR. The DNA was the basis for D and trimming; V, J and clone size are from that table. The data hold 200,000 to 300,000 clones, with around 84% observed a single time. V gave up 8 bases and J gave up 2 bases; unmatched junction bases: 0. CDR1 is MNHEY and CDR2 is SVGAGI in the germline V gene. The CDR3 consists of 14 residues. V is TRBV6-5 and J is TRBJ2-1, with TRBD2 matching over 13 bases. The TCR comes from a woman in her seventies with active or convalescent COVID-19. Sequencing was done on a sample of peripheral blood. CDR3 sequence (DNA): TGTGCCAGCGGGACTAGCGGGGCCTACAATGAGCAGTTCTTC. Translated: CASGTSGAYNEQFF.